This T cell receptor (beta chain) was recovered during a study of blood T cells in healthy people across ages. Primed by a sample-barcoded 5' primer and a J-beta primer mix, a second PCR proceeded for 7 to 11 cycles. TCRdb re-called the 5' RACE reads with MiXCR, one entry per CDR3 protein. The table has some 1.5 million distinct CDR3 sequences, about 30% seen once. Germline assignment: CDR1 SNHLY and CDR2 FYNNEI. This CDR3 has 15 amino acids. The ends were cut back, 4 bases at V and 2 bases at J, with 14 bases in the middle. This chain joins TRBV2 and TRBJ2-5; tentatively, D is TRBD2 (6 bases). The source is a woman in her 30s in good health. Input material: blood. CDR3: CASSAERAEQETQYF. CDR3 nucleotides: TGTGCCAGCAGTGCTGAGCGGGCAGAACAAGAGACCCAGTACTTC.